These T cell receptor beta chains were read from a single sample in a study of T cell responses to AZD1222 COVID-19 vaccine. Clones were sequenced by immunoSEQ multiplex PCR, and TCRdb holds only the in-frame ones, with some missing. The sample has 200,000 to 250,000 clones, 85% to 95% seen once; the top ten hold approximately 1%. The material sequenced was peripheral blood, taken on day 0 of MenACWY control vaccination. The receptors shown here come from an adult in good health. Both conserved end residues are part of each CDR3. D genes are given only for firm matches. Where a row states a size, it is once, few, many or the class of an expanded clone; other rows omit it.

abundance,d_gene,j_gene,v_gene,CDR3nt,CDR3aa
.,TRBD1,TRBJ2-1,TRBV24-1,TGTGCCACTACAGGGGGCTACAATGAGCAGTTCTTC,CATTGGYNEQFF
.,.,TRBJ1-1,TRBV19,TGTGCCAGTAGTATAGACCCGGGCCCGAACACTGAAGCTTTCTTT,CASSIDPGPNTEAFF
.,TRBD1,TRBJ1-3,TRBV13,TGTGCCAGCAGCCCTCGACAGGGTGCAGGAAACACCATATATTTT,CASSPRQGAGNTIYF
.,.,TRBJ2-6,TRBV3-1/TRBV3-2,TGTGCCAGCAGCCAAGTGAGGGTGTCTGGGGCCAACGTCCTGACTTTC,CASSQVRVSGANVLTF
.,TRBD1,TRBJ1-5,TRBV28,TGTGCCAGCAGGTCAGGGGGTTTTCAGCCCCAGCATTTT,CASRSGGFQPQHF
.,TRBD1,TRBJ1-2,TRBV9,TGTGCCAGCAGCGTAGGCAGGGGGGTGGAATATGGCTACACCTTC,CASSVGRGVEYGYTF
.,TRBD1,TRBJ1-1,TRBV7-2,TGTGCCAGCAGCGCTCCGACAGGGCTTGGGACTGAAGCTTTCTTT,CASSAPTGLGTEAFF
.,.,TRBJ1-5,TRBV18,TGTGCCAGCTCACCACCTCCGCCTCAGCCCCAGCATTTT,CASSPPPPQPQHF
.,.,TRBJ2-7,TRBV15,TGTGCCACCAGCAGAGCACTCGGGAGTATGGCCGAGCAGTACTTC,CATSRALGSMAEQYF
.,.,TRBJ2-3,TRBV5-6,TGTGCCAGCAGCTTGTATCAAGCCGGGGCAGCCGCTGGGGGTACGCAGTATTTT,CASSLYQAGAAAGGTQYF
.,TRBD1,TRBJ2-1,TRBV6-6,TGTGCCAGCAGGGGAGGGGGACAGGGCTACTACAATGAGCAGTTCTTC,CASRGGGQGYYNEQFF
.,.,TRBJ1-5,TRBV2,TGTGCCAGCAAGGGTAATCAGCCCCAGCATTTT,CASKGNQPQHF
.,TRBD1,TRBJ1-1,TRBV18,TGTGCCAGCTCAATCCGGGACAGGGGTTCGAACACTGAAGCTTTCTTT,CASSIRDRGSNTEAFF
.,.,TRBJ1-3,TRBV7-8,TGTGCCAGCAGACCAGGGGCGGGCTCTGGAAACACCATATATTTT,CASRPGAGSGNTIYF
.,.,TRBJ1-4,TRBV5-5,TGTGCCAGCAGCTTGCCAGAGAATGAAAAACTGTTTTTT,CASSLPENEKLFF
.,.,TRBJ1-5,TRBV2,TGTGCCAGCAGTGTACAAGGGAAACAGCCCCAGCATTTT,CASSVQGKQPQHF
.,TRBD2,TRBJ2-5,TRBV27,TGTGCCAGCAGACTTAGCGGGGAACAAGAGACCCAGTACTTC,CASRLSGEQETQYF
.,TRBD2,TRBJ2-1,TRBV6-5,TGTGCCAGTACCCGAGCGGGGTCCAATGAGCAGTTCTTC,CASTRAGSNEQFF
.,.,TRBJ2-3,TRBV7-2,TGTGCCAGCGGTCCCGGGGTGGTAGATACGCAGTATTTT,CASGPGVVDTQYF
.,.,TRBJ1-2,TRBV19,TGTGCCAGTAAAGTTCCGGGTATCTATGGCTACACCTTC,CASKVPGIYGYTF
.,.,TRBJ1-2,TRBV7-2,TGTGCCAGCAGCTTAGCAGGTGTCGACTATGGCTACACCTTC,CASSLAGVDYGYTF
once,.,TRBJ1-1,TRBV28,TGTGCCAGCAGCCACTACACTGAAGCTTTCTTT,CASSHYTEAFF
.,.,TRBJ1-4,TRBV6-5,TGTGCCAGCGGGAAGACGGTGGATGAAAAACTGTTTTTT,CASGKTVDEKLFF
.,.,TRBJ1-2,TRBV19,TGTGCCAGTAGTATAGACCCGGGGGCGCTCTATGGCTACACCTTC,CASSIDPGALYGYTF
.,.,TRBJ1-1,TRBV7-2,TGTGCCAGCAGCTTAGAGAGGGGAGCTGAAGCTTTCTTT,CASSLERGAEAFF
.,TRBD2,TRBJ2-5,TRBV2,TGTGCCAGCAGTTTAGCGGGGGGGTCTATGGAGACCCAGTACTTC,CASSLAGGSMETQYF
.,TRBD1,TRBJ2-1,TRBV7-2,TGTGCCAGCAGCGACCGACAGGGAAGGGTCAATGAGCAGTTCTTC,CASSDRQGRVNEQFF
.,.,TRBJ1-1,TRBV28,TGTGCCAGCAGATCTACCCCGGGAGCTTTCTTT,CASRSTPGAFF
.,.,TRBJ2-7,TRBV5-1,TGCGCCAGCAGCTTGGAGGGGGGGTCCTACGAGCAGTACTTC,CASSLEGGSYEQYF
.,TRBD1,TRBJ2-7,TRBV19,TGTGCCAGTAGGGGACAGGGTCAATACGAGCAGTACTTC,CASRGQGQYEQYF
.,TRBD1,TRBJ2-2,TRBV9,TGTGCCAGCAGCGTCCTAGGTGGCAGGGGGCAAGGGGAGCTGTTTTTT,CASSVLGGRGQGELFF
.,TRBD1,TRBJ1-5,TRBV24-1,TGTGCCACCAGTGACGTGGGACAGGGCAATCAGCCCCAGCATTTT,CATSDVGQGNQPQHF
.,TRBD1,TRBJ1-1,TRBV7-9,TGTGCCAGCAGCGGGGGACAGGGATTCTACACTGAAGCTTTCTTT,CASSGGQGFYTEAFF
.,.,TRBJ1-5,TRBV28,TGTGCCACCCAGGCTAGCCAGGGACGCAATCAGCCCCAGCATTTT,CATQASQGRNQPQHF
once,TRBD2,TRBJ2-1,TRBV6-1,TGTGCCAGCAGTGAAGCCAGCGGGGGTAACAATGAGCAGTTCTTC,CASSEASGGNNEQFF
.,.,TRBJ1-5,TRBV14,TGTGCCAGCAGTACAAACAGCGATCAGCCCCAGCATTTT,CASSTNSDQPQHF
once,.,TRBJ2-1,TRBV7-2,TGTGCCAGCAGGGATCAGGGAAATTTAACATATGAGCAGTTCTTC,CASRDQGNLTYEQFF
.,.,TRBJ1-6,TRBV30,TGTGCCTGGAGTGTCCCGGGACGGGGTAGGTCACCCCTCCACTTT,CAWSVPGRGRSPLHF
.,.,TRBJ1-1,TRBV11-3,TGTGCCAGCAGCTTCATGGGGTACACTGAAGCTTTCTTT,CASSFMGYTEAFF
.,.,TRBJ1-5,TRBV11-2,TGTGCCAGCAGCTTAGCGGAGAATCAGCCCCAGCATTTT,CASSLAENQPQHF
.,TRBD2,TRBJ2-7,TRBV18,TGTGCCGGCTCACCAATTGGGGAGGGCGAGCAGTACTTC,CAGSPIGEGEQYF
.,.,TRBJ1-1,TRBV18,TGTGCCAGCTCACCAGGTACGGGTAACACTGAAGCTTTCTTT,CASSPGTGNTEAFF
.,TRBD1,TRBJ1-3,TRBV7-2,TGTGCCAGCAGCTTACTACAGGGGGCGGGTGGAAACACCATATATTTT,CASSLLQGAGGNTIYF
.,.,TRBJ2-7,TRBV30,TGTGCCTGGTCCTCGGGCGTGGCCTCCTACGAGCAGTACTTC,CAWSSGVASYEQYF
.,.,TRBJ2-1,TRBV3-1/TRBV3-2,TGTGCCAGCAGCCAAGCGGGTCGGGGGCAGTTCTTC,CASSQAGRGQFF
once,.,TRBJ1-1,TRBV9,TGTGCCAGCAGCGTAGGGCAGGGTGGTACTGAAGCTTTCTTT,CASSVGQGGTEAFF
.,.,TRBJ1-5,TRBV28,TGTGCCAGCAGCCACCGTAGGGGCTCCAATCAGCCCCAGCATTTT,CASSHRRGSNQPQHF
.,TRBD1,TRBJ1-1,TRBV9,TGTGCCAGCAGCTTGCACAGGGGCGTTGGTGGCACTGAAGCTTTCTTT,CASSLHRGVGGTEAFF
.,TRBD1,TRBJ1-6,TRBV27,TGTGCCAGCAGTGACCAGGGGGCTTCACCCCTCCACTTT,CASSDQGASPLHF
.,.,TRBJ1-3,TRBV11-2,TGTGCCAGCAGCTCCCCGGGGATAGCTGGAAACACCATATATTTT,CASSSPGIAGNTIYF
.,.,TRBJ1-2,TRBV27,TGTGCCAGCAGTTTATTCGGAGATCGTGCTAACTATGGCTACACCTTC,CASSLFGDRANYGYTF
.,.,TRBJ2-2,TRBV3-1/TRBV3-2,TGTGCCAGCAGCCAAGCTGGGACCGGGGAGCTGTTTTTT,CASSQAGTGELFF
.,TRBD1,TRBJ1-4,TRBV5-6,TGTGCCAGCAGCTCGGGACAGGTTCCAGAAAAACTGTTTTTT,CASSSGQVPEKLFF
.,TRBD2,TRBJ2-3,TRBV19,TGTGCCAGTAGTCGTCTGTTTAGCGGGGGCCGCACAGATACGCAGTATTTT,CASSRLFSGGRTDTQYF
.,.,TRBJ1-5,TRBV7-9,TGTGCCAGCAGCTTAGAGTCAGGCCTCCGCTCGGCCCAGCATTTT,CASSLESGLRSAQHF